This TCR beta chain emerged from a study of T cells expressing NK-cell markers (dated by TCRdb to between 2020 and 2021). The study in broad terms: About eight donors provided sorted CD3+CD56+NKG2C+, CD3+CD56+NKG2C- and CD3+CD56-NKG2C+ T-cell subsets, whose TCR beta-chain repertoires were profiled. Illumina HiSeq 2000/2500, MiSeq or NextSeq was used to sequence libraries as 2 x 150 bp reads. Of the eight sequenced donors, seven were found to be HCMV-seropositive and one was found to be HCMV-seronegative. Randomly selected healthy volunteers, three men and five women, were used as the eight sequenced donors. The paper as a whole reports these results and caveats: In several donors, the dominant CD3+CD56+NKG2C+ clonotypes were found to rank among the top 10 CD8+ clonotypes and to make up roughly 1.0-7.0% of CD8+ T cells. Those dominant clonotypes were again the most abundant among CD3+CD56-NKG2C+ cells in a few donors, at about 25-65%. Whether the expanded NKG2C-expressing T cell clones were specific for HCMV antigens was left unclear.

With regard to this clonotype: It lacks a known antigen.

HCMV serostatus was determined by detecting HCMV-specific IgG in serum with a commercial ELISA kit. Ficoll density gradient centrifugation was used to isolate peripheral blood mononuclear cells from blood. The CDR3 measures 13 amino acids from cysteine to phenylalanine. The record lacks a DNA sequence. From the germline V gene (reference sequence), CDR1 is MNHEY and CDR2 is SMNVEV. The run used an Illumina HiSeq 2000. TCR beta cDNA libraries were prepared using 5'RACE template switching, which introduced a universal primer site and unique molecular identifiers. Priming for cDNA synthesis came from the TCR beta constant segment, and two successive PCR amplification steps followed. The authors processed their data as follows. Reads were demultiplexed and grouped by UMI with MIGEC, and clonotypes were assembled and quantified with MiTCR. To exclude erroneous sequences, any TCR cDNA sequence not supported by at least two reads was discarded. The tcR package was used for downstream repertoire analysis, and clonotypes were matched between fractions using CDR3 nucleotide sequence together with V segment. VDJmatch was used to annotate antigen specificity against VDJdb, with one amino acid substitution allowed in CDR3. After reprocessing by TCRdb, each CDR3 protein sequence is one entry, and no DNA is given. TCRdb, not the original authors, processed these V and J calls. This sample's table carries about 700 distinct CDR3 sequences. Of the sample, 95% is held by the ten largest clones.

The rearranged chain carries TRBV27 and TRBJ1-5; TCRdb indicates TRBD1, and absent DNA this call remains unverified. The origin of this receptor is a woman in her late teens or twenties in good health. Donor details come from another sample of the same person, matched by shared clones. Sequenced: blood T cells: a sorted CD56 or NKG2C T cell subset, CD4+ or CD8+ T cells, or bulk PBMC T cells (not recorded which). The encoded CDR3 is CASIDNRAQPQHF.